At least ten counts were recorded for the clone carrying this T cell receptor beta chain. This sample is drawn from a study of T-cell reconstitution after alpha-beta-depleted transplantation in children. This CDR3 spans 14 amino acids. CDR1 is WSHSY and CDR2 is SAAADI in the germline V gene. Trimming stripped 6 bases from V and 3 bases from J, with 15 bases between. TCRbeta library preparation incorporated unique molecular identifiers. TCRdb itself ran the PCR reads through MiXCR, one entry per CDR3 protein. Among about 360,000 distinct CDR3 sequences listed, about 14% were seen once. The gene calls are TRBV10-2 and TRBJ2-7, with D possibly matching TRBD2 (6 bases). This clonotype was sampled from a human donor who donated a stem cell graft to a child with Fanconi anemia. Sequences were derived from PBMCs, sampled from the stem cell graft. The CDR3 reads CASREGQSLYEQYF. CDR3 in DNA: TGCGCCAGCAGGGAGGGTCAGAGCCTCTACGAGCAGTACTTC.